The T cell receptor beta chain under discussion was sequenced for a study of T cells after yellow fever vaccination (dated by TCRdb to the late 2010s). A note on the overall study: Using CD3, CD45RA, CCR7 and CD95 staining, memory subsets (EM, EMRA, CM and Tscm) were sorted on a BD FACS Aria III. Two healthy male donors made up the cohort, one aged 18 to 30 years and the other aged 30 to 40 years. To follow T-cell clones before and after both primary and booster YFV17D yellow fever vaccination, bulk TCR alpha and beta repertoires underwent longitudinal sequencing. Memory subsets were sorted on days 0, 15 and 45 and at 18 months following primary vaccination, and on days 0, 15 and 45 following the 30-year booster. The SMART-Seq v4 Ultra Low Input RNA kit was used to prepare libraries from fractions with low cell numbers. Blood was drawn at multiple timepoints before and after primary and secondary immunization, with bulk PBMC replicates and cell subsets isolated.

Comment on this clonotype: No base quality values were provided; no much bigger clone lies one nucleotide off.

Relative to germline, V is missing 1 base and J is missing 3 bases, with 16 bases of the junction outside any gene match. The germline V gene (reference sequence) provides CDR1 SGHAT and CDR2 FQDESV. The CDR3 sequence holds 21 residues, the cysteine and phenylalanine included. Only CDR3 DNA is held: 63 bases, read in frame from base 1. General findings and caveats noted by the study authors: The secondary T-cell response was found to be weaker but faster than the primary response, with a peak reached on day 5 rather than on day 15. In the sorted memory subsets on day 0, nearly all vaccine-responding clonotypes were below the level of detection. FACS-sorted repertoires could contain abundant contaminating clonotypes from the bulk population, so computational filtering was required. After the booster, most clones that had expanded after primary vaccination were detected again (roughly 96% of CD4 and 88% of CD8), suggesting broad maintenance of memory. A small share of clonotypes occurred in both CD4 and CD8 compartments, likely arising from convergent recombination. Only a couple of donors were included in the study, so the extent to which the findings can be generalized is limited.

Taken with the paper, the label for treatment or condition translates to: live attenuated yellow fever vaccine strain. PBMCs were isolated from peripheral blood using a standard Ficoll-Paque protocol. RNA from sorted memory subsets was extracted with the RNeasy Micro Kit. TCR cDNA was synthesized by 5'RACE template switching, through which a universal primer site and unique molecular identifiers were introduced. Priming for cDNA synthesis came from both the TCR alpha and TCR beta constant segments. Libraries were amplified in two PCR steps, with sample barcodes and sequencing adapters added in the second step. Sequencing of libraries was done on Illumina HiSeq 2500 (2x100 bp) or NovaSeq (2x150 bp). The study's processing was this. Demultiplexing of reads and collapsing into UMI consensus sequences were performed with MIGEC, and V(D)J alignment was carried out with MiXCR. Using edgeR on replicate PBMC samples, clonotypes were called vaccine-responding if FDR was below 0.01 and the log2 fold change was above 5 up to day 15. Each bulk clonotype received a CD4 or CD8 identity based on whether the sequenced CD4 or CD8 repertoire contained that clonotype at higher abundance. To estimate the distribution of each clone across memory phenotypes, clonotype frequencies in memory subsets were weighted by FACS-sorted cell numbers. The public reads were reanalyzed by TCRdb: fastp trimming at Q25, MiXCR alignment, in-frame beta chains only. Each record represents a unique CDR3 protein, reported with the most common genes and DNA among its rows. The V and J calls and clone size are TCRdb's, not the authors'. Across this sample there are under 40,000 distinct CDR3 sequences, with 6% to 8.5% seen only once. Roughly 23% of the sample is held by the ten biggest clonotypes.

The sequence links TRBV11-1 to TRBJ2-3, and TRBD2 aligns with 13 junction nucleotides. The origin of this receptor is a man aged 18 to 30 who received the YFV17D yellow fever vaccine. The sequences come from PBMCs, either bulk or a sorted T-cell subset (CD4+, CD8+, memory, or dextramer-sorted; not recorded which), collected on the day of the first yellow fever vaccination. CDR3 sequence: CASSLGLGPPGTSGATDTQYF. The DNA sequence reads TGTGCCAGCAGCTTAGGTCTCGGCCCGCCCGGGACTAGCGGGGCGACAGATACGCAGTATTTT.